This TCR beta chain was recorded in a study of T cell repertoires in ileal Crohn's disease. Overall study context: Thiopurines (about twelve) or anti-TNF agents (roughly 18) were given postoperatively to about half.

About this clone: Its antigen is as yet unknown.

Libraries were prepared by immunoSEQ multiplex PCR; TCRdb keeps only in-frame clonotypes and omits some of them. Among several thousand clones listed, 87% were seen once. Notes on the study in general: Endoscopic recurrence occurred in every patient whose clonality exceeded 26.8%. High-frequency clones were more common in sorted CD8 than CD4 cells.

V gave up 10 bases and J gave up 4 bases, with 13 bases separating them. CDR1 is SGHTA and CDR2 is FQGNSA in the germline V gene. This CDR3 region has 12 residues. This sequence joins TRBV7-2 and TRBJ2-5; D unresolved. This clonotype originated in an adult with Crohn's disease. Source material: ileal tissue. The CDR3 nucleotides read TGTGCCAACGGCGAGGTTGGAGAGACCCAGTACTTC. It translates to CANGEVGETQYF. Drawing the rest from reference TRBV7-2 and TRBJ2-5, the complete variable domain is GAGVSQSPSNKVTEKGKDVELRCDPISGHTALYWYRQSLGQGLEFLIYFQGNSAPDKSGLPSDRFSAERTGGSVSTLTIQRTQQEDSAVYLCANGEVGETQYFGPGTRLLVL.